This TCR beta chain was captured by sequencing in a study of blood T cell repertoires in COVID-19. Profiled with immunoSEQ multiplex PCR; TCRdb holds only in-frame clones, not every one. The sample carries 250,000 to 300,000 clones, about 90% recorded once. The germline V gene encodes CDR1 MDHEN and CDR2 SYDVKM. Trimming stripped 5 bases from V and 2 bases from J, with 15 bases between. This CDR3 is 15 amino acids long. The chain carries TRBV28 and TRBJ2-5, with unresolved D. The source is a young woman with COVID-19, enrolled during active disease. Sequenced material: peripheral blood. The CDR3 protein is CASSPPTYRQETQYF. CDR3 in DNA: TGTGCCAGCAGTCCACCCACCTACAGACAAGAGACCCAGTACTTC.